This TCR beta chain was retrieved from a study of blood T cell repertoires in COVID-19. Study-level background: T cells, B-cell-depleted T cells, or PBMCs provided the cDNA or gDNA that served as material.

Method: immunoSEQ multiplex PCR; TCRdb's copy keeps in-frame clones and lacks some. Altogether tens of thousands of clones are present, approximately 89% being singletons, with the ten largest covering over 3.5%. Trimming left V 3 bases short and J 4 bases short, with 16 bases between. The germline V gene has CDR1 SGHTA and CDR2 FQGNSA. The CDR3 totals 15 residues. The V call is TRBV7-2, the J call TRBJ2-7; perhaps TRBD1 as D (5 bases). The receptor's source is a human donor in a cohort sampled during active COVID-19. Material: peripheral blood. Here the CDR3 DNA reads TGTGCCAGCAGCTTTGTGCAGGGCTCGGATTACGAGCAGTACTTC. Translating gives CASSFVQGSDYEQYF. Variable domain in full (rest from reference TRBV7-2 and TRBJ2-7): GAGVSQSPSNKVTEKGKDVELRCDPISGHTALYWYRQSLGQGLEFLIYFQGNSAPDKSGLPSDRFSAERTGGSVSTLTIQRTQQEDSAVYLCASSFVQGSDYEQYFGPGTRLTVT.